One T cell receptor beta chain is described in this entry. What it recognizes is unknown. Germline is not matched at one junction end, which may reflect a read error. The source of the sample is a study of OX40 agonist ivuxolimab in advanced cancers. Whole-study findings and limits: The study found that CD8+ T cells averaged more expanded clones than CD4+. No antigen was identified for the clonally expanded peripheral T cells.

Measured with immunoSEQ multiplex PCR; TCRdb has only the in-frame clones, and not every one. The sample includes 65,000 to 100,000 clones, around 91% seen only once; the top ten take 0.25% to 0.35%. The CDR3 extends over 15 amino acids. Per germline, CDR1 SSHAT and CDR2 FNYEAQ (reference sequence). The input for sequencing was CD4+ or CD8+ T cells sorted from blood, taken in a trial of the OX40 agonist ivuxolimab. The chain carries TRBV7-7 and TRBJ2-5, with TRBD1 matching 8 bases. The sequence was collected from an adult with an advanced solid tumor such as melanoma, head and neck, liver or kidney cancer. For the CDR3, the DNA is TGTGCTAGCAGCTTACGGACAGGGACGGGGGAGACCCAGTACTTC. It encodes CASSLRTGTGETQYF.